Included here is one T cell receptor beta chain sequence, with context. This entry comes from a study of T-cell reconstitution after alpha-beta-depleted transplantation in children. The CDR3 covers 15 residues. V gave up 4 bases and J gave up 6 bases, with 16 bases separating them. CDR1 is MNHEY, CDR2 SVGAGI, per germline. Unique molecular identifiers were used to barcode this TCRbeta library. Via MiXCR, TCRdb re-called the PCR reads, giving one row per CDR3 protein. Among under 750,000 distinct CDR3 sequences listed, more than 20% were seen once. The sample consisted of PBMCs, mostly from graft donor cells, taken 360 days after TCRalphabeta/CD19-depleted stem cell transplant. This chain connects TRBV6-5 to TRBJ2-1; D is perhaps TRBD2 (6 bases). The TCR comes from a boy in the first two years of life who had a stem cell transplant for acute myeloid leukemia, so the T cells may come from the graft donor. DNA of the CDR3: TGTGCCAGCAGTTTAGGGCGGGGAGCCGTCAATGAGCAGTTCTTC. It encodes CASSLGRGAVNEQFF.